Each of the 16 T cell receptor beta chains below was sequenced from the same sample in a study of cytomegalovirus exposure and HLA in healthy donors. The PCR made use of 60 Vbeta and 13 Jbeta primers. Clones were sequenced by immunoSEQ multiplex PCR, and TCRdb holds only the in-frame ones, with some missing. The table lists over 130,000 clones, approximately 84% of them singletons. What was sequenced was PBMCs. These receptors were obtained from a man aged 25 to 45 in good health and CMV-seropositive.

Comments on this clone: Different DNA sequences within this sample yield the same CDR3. CDR3 amino acids: CAISEREAYNEQFF. In DNA form, the CDR3 reads TGTGCCATCAGCGAGCGGGAGGCGTACAATGAGCAGTTCTTC. This sequence joins TRBV10-3 and TRBJ2-1; 9 positions match TRBD2. The CDR3 has 14 residues. CDR1 and CDR2 (germline): ENHRY, SYGVKD. Trimming removed 6 bases from V and 4 bases from J; junction bases left unmatched: 4.

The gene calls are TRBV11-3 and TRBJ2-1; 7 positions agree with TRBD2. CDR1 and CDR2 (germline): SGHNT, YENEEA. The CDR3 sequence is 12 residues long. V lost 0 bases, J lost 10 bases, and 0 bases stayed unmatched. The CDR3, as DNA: TGTGCCAGCAGCTTAGAGACTAGCGAGCAGTTCTTC. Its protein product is CASSLETSEQFF.

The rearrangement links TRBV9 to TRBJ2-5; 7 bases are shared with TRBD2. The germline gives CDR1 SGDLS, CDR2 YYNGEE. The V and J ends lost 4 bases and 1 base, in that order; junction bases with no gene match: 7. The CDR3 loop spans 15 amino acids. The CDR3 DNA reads TGTGCCAGCAGCCCTGGGGGGGGAGTCCAAGAGACCCAGTACTTC. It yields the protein CASSPGGGVQETQYF.

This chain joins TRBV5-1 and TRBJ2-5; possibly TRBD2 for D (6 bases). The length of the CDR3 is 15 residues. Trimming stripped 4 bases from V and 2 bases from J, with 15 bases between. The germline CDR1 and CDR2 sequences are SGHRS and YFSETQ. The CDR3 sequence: CASSLTGGIQETQYF. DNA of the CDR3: TGCGCCAGCAGCCTAACCGGAGGGATTCAAGAGACCCAGTACTTC. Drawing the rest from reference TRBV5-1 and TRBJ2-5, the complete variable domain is KAGVTQTPRYLIKTRGQQVTLSCSPISGHRSVSWYQQTPGQGLQFLFEYFSETQRNKGNFPGRFSGRQFSNSRSEMNVSTLELGDSALYLCASSLTGGIQETQYFGPGTRLLVL.

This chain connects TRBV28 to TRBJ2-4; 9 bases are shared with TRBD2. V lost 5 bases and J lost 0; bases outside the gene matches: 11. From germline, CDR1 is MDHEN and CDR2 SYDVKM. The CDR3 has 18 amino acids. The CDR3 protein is CASSLGAGGLQAKNIQYF. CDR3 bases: TGTGCCAGCAGTCTGGGCGCGGGGGGGCTTCAAGCCAAAAACATTCAGTACTTC.

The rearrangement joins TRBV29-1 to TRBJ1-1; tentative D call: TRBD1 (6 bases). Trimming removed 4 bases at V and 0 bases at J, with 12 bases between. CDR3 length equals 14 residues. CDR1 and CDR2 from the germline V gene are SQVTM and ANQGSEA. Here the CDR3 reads CSVAPTGMNTEAFF. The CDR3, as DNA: TGCAGCGTTGCTCCGACAGGAATGAACACTGAAGCTTTCTTT.

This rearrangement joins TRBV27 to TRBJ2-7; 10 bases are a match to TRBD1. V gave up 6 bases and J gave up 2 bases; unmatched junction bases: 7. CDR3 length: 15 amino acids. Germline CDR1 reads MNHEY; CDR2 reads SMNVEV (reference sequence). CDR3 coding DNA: TGTGCCAGCAGCACACCCGGGACAGGGGCCTACGAGCAGTACTTC. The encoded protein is CASSTPGTGAYEQYF.

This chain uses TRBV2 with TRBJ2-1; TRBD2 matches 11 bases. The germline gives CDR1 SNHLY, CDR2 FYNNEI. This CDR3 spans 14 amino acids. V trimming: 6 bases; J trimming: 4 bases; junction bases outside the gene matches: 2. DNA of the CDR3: TGTGCCAGCAGCTTAGCGGGAGGGTACAATGAGCAGTTCTTC. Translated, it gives CASSLAGGYNEQFF.

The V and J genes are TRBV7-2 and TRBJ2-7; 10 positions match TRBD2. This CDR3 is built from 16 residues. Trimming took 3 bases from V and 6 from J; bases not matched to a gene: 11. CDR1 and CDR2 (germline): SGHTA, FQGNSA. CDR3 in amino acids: CASSLDGAGGRSEQYF. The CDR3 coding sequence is TGTGCCAGCAGCTTGGACGGAGCGGGAGGGAGGTCCGAGCAGTACTTC.

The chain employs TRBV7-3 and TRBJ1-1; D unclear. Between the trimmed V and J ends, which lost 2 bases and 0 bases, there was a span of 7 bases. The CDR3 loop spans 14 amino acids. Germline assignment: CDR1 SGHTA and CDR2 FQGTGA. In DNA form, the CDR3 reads TGTGCCAGCAGCTTAGAGGTAGTGAACACTGAAGCTTTCTTT. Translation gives CASSLEVVNTEAFF. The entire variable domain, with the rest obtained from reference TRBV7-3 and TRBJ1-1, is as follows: GAGVSQTPSNKVTEKGKYVELRCDPISGHTALYWYRQSLGQGPEFLIYFQGTGAADDSGLPNDRFFAVRPEGSVSTLKIQRTERGDSAVYLCASSLEVVNTEAFFGQGTRLTVV.

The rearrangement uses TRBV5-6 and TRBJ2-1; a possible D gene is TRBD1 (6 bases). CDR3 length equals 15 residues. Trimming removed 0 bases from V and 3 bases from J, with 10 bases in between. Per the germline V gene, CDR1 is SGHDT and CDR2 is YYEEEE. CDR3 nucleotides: TGTGCCAGCAGCTTGGTACTGGACAGCTACAATGAGCAGTTCTTC. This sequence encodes CASSLVLDSYNEQFF.

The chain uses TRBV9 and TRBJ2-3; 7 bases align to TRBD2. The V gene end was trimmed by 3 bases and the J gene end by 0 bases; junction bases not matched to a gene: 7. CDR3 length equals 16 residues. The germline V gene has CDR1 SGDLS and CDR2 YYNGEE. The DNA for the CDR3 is TGTGCCAGCAGCGGCCCTAGCGGCTCAAGCACAGATACGCAGTATTTT. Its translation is CASSGPSGSSTDTQYF.

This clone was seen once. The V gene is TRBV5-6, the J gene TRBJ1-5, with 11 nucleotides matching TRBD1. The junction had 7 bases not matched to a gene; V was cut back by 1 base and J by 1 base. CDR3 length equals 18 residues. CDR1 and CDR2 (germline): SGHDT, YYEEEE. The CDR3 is CASSLTRDRGESNQPQHF. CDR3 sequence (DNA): TGTGCCAGCAGCTTGACCCGGGACAGGGGGGAGAGCAATCAGCCCCAGCATTTT.

The CDR3 sequence: CASRLAGGTGELFF. DNA of the CDR3: TGTGCCAGCAGACTAGCGGGGGGCACCGGGGAGCTGTTTTTT. The chain is built from TRBV5-4 and TRBJ2-2; 12 bases are shared with TRBD2. J gave up 4 bases and V 5 bases, and 0 bases lay outside the gene matches. Germline V gene data show CDR1 as SGHNT and CDR2 as YYREEE (reference sequence). The CDR3 is made up of 14 amino acids.

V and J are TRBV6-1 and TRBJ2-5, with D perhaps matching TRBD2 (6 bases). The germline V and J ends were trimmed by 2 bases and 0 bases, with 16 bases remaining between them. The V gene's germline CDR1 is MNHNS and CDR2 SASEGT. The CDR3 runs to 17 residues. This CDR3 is CASSETGLAVYQETQYF. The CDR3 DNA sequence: TGTGCCAGCAGTGAAACGGGGTTAGCGGTATACCAAGAGACCCAGTACTTC.

The CDR3 sequence is CSAKRGQKEFF. CDR3 bases: TGCAGCGCCAAAAGGGGACAGAAAGAGTTCTTC. The chain couples TRBV29-1 to TRBJ2-1; 7 bases align to TRBD1. The trim removed 7 bases at V and 14 bases at J, leaving 11 bases unmatched. The CDR3 has 11 amino acids. The V gene's germline CDR1 is SQVTM and CDR2 ANQGSEA.